This T cell receptor (beta chain) was sequenced during a study of cytomegalovirus exposure and HLA in healthy donors. The germline V gene encodes CDR1 LNHDA and CDR2 SQIVND (reference sequence). This CDR3 is built from 14 residues. V was pared by 4 bases and J by 6 bases, with 7 bases of the junction left unmatched. The study ran its PCR with 60 Vbeta and 13 Jbeta primers. Repertoires were generated with immunoSEQ multiplex PCR, while TCRdb's copy carries only in-frame clones and drops some. The specimen's table records about 120,000 clones. Notes on the study in general: A previous analysis found most TCR beta V segments productive roughly 90% or roughly 30% of the time. Later analysis identified 15,000 to 20,000 TCR beta sequences associated with HLA alleles, using a false discovery rate threshold of 0.05. The availability of immune exposure information extended only to CMV serostatus.

Healthy bone marrow donors made up the donor group. In regard to this clone: The antigen is unknown.

V and J are TRBV19 and TRBJ2-7; 9 nucleotides agree with TRBD1. This sequence originates from a man aged 35-49 years in good health and CMV-seropositive. Sequencing was done on a sample of PBMCs. CDR3 DNA: TGTGCCAGTAGTACGGGACAGGGTTTCTTCGAGCAGTACTTC. It codes for CASSTGQGFFEQYF. Combining the CDR3 with reference TRBV19 and TRBJ2-7 gives the whole variable domain DGGITQSPKYLFRKEGQNVTLSCEQNLNHDAMYWYRQDPGQGLRLIYYSQIVNDFQKGDIAEGYSVSREKKESFPLTVTSAQKNPTAFYLCASSTGQGFFEQYFGPGTRLTVT.